Presented here are 6 T cell receptor beta chains from one specimen sequenced in a study of identifying expanded T cells in peripheral blood (dated by TCRdb to the late 2010s). Library creation used the immunoSEQ multiplex PCR assay. Imported from immuneACCESS, the table was reduced by TCRdb to in-frame sequences with V and J called. These copies leave out some clones; in studies compared against another copy, an unresolved V gene accounts for under half, and the cause of the remainder is not known. This sample comprises roughly 100,000 clones, around nine tenths of them detected only once. About a sixth of the sample comes from the top ten. The sequenced material came from blood. The receptors stem from a person between 18 and 75 years old in good health.

The rearrangement uses TRBV4-3 and TRBJ1-5, with D possibly being TRBD1 (5 bases). This CDR3 spans 15 amino acids. Trimming took 0 bases from V and 3 from J, leaving 9 bases between them. Germline V gene sequence: CDR1 LGHNA, CDR2 YSLEER. The CDR3 sequence is CASSQDRAFNQPQHF. The CDR3 bases are TGCGCCAGCAGCCAAGACAGGGCATTCAATCAGCCCCAGCATTTT.

V gene TRBV7-9 combines with J gene TRBJ2-1; D may be TRBD2 (6 bases). The V gene's germline CDR1 is SEHNR and CDR2 FQNEAQ (reference sequence). The CDR3 has 15 residues. Here the CDR3 reads CADTIPRGAADEQFF. CDR3 sequence (DNA): TGTGCTGATACTATCCCCCGCGGGGCAGCGGATGAGCAGTTCTTC.

V usage is TRBV4-1 and J usage is TRBJ1-3; tentatively, D is TRBD1 (6 bases). The CDR3 runs to 17 residues. Germline loops: CDR1 MGHRA, CDR2 YSYEKL. V was pared by 4 bases and J by 8 bases, with 24 bases between. This CDR3 reads CASSPFQGPSNRDTIYF. CDR3 bases: TGCGCCAGCAGCCCCTTCCAGGGGCCGAGTAATAGGGACACCATATATTTT.

The chain joins TRBV29-1 to TRBJ1-2; D may be TRBD1 (6 bases). This CDR3 has 14 residues. Germline loops: CDR1 SQVTM, CDR2 ANQGSEA. V gave up 4 bases and J gave up 8 bases, with 20 bases separating them. CDR3: CSVGESGGRSGYTF. Written as DNA, the CDR3 is TGCAGCGTTGGGGAAAGTGGGGGGCGGTCCGGCTACACCTTC. The variable domain in full, completed from reference TRBV29-1 and TRBJ1-2, reads SAVISQKPSRDICQRGTSLTIQCQVDSQVTMMFWYRQQPGQSLTLIATANQGSEATYESGFVIDKFPISRPNLTFSTLTVSNMSPEDSSIYLCSVGESGGRSGYTFGSGTRLTVV.

The chain couples TRBV7-2 to TRBJ2-1; D uncertain. V lost 5 bases and J 3 bases, leaving 8 bases between the germline ends. Germline V gene sequence: CDR1 SGHTA, CDR2 FQGNSA. The CDR3 extends over 13 amino acids. The CDR3 protein is CASSHTLYNEQFF. The CDR3 DNA reads as TGTGCCAGCAGCCATACCCTCTACAATGAGCAGTTCTTC.

The V and J genes are TRBV30 and TRBJ1-1; D is unclear. Germline V lookup: CDR1 GTSNPN, CDR2 SVGIG (reference sequence). The CDR3 length is 11 residues. V was trimmed by 7 bases and J by 0 bases, leaving 6 bases between them. The CDR3 region is CAFDLNTEAFF. The CDR3 DNA reads as TGTGCCTTTGACTTGAACACTGAAGCTTTCTTT.